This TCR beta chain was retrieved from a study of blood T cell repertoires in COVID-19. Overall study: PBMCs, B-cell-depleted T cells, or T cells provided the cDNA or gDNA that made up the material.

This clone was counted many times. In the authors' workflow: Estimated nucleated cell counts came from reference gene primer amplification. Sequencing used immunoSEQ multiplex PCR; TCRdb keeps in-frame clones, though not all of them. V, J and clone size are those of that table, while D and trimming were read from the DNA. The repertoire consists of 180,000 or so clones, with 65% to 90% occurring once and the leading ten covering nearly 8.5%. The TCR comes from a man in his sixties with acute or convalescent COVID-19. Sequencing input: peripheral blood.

The CDR3 region is CASSQPGQGASGYTF. DNA of the CDR3: TGCGCCAGCAGCCAGCCGGGACAGGGGGCTTCTGGCTACACCTTC. The chain links TRBV4-1 to TRBJ1-2, with TRBD1 matching over 12 bases. CDR1 and CDR2 (germline): MGHRA, YSYEKL. The CDR3 is 15 amino acids. With V trimmed by 3 bases and J by 7 bases, 6 bases remained unmatched.